These 27 T cell receptor beta chains originate from one sample sequenced in a study of CD8+CD57+ T cells in acquired aplastic anemia. The use of genomic DNA as template underpinned the TCR beta VDJ and CDR3 profiling. In TCRdb, the reads were re-called with MiXCR into one record per CDR3 protein. The repertoire consists of 200,000 to 250,000 distinct CDR3 sequences, with under 65% occurring once and the leading ten covering 25% to 30%. Specimen: sorted CD4+, CD8+, or CD8+CD57+ T cells (not recorded which) from PBMCs. These receptors were obtained from a human donor in good health.

This chain uses TRBV15 with TRBJ2-7; D is perhaps TRBD2 (6 bases). This CDR3 has 14 amino acids. Trimming left V 4 bases short and J 3 bases short, with 13 bases between. Germline CDR1 LNHNV, CDR2 YYDKDF (reference sequence). CDR3 coding DNA: TGTGCCACCAGCACTTTAGTCGGGGGCTACGAGCAGTACTTC. Protein sequence: CATSTLVGGYEQYF.

The chain has TRBV7-3 and TRBJ1-2, with a tentative D call TRBD1 (5 bases). The germline V gene has CDR1 SGHTA and CDR2 FQGTGA. Between the trimmed V and J ends, which lost 1 base and 7 bases, there was a span of 16 bases. This CDR3 is built from 15 residues. DNA of the CDR3: TGTGCCAGCAGCTTAAGGGGCAGGGATCTAGGTGGCTACACCTTC. Protein sequence: CASSLRGRDLGGYTF. Filled out from reference TRBV7-3 and TRBJ1-2, the complete variable domain reads GAGVSQTPSNKVTEKGKYVELRCDPISGHTALYWYRQSLGQGPEFLIYFQGTGAADDSGLPNDRFFAVRPEGSVSTLKIQRTERGDSAVYLCASSLRGRDLGGYTFGSGTRLTVV.

This CDR3 is CASHEGFANTGELFF. In DNA, the CDR3 is TGTGCCAGTCACGAAGGGTTCGCGAACACCGGGGAGCTGTTTTTT. J is TRBJ2-2 and V is TRBV2; D not certain. Germline V gene lookup returns CDR1 SNHLY and CDR2 FYNNEI. V was pared by 9 bases and J by 0 bases, with 14 bases between. There are 15 residues in the CDR3.

This chain uses TRBV9 with TRBJ2-2; 14 bases line up with TRBD2. The CDR3 loop spans 18 amino acids. The germline V gene encodes CDR1 SGDLS and CDR2 YYNGEE. V was pared by 3 bases and J by 5 bases, with 9 bases of the junction left unmatched. DNA for the CDR3: TGTGCCAGCAGCGCCAGGGGACTAGCGGGGGCCCTTACCGGGGAGCTGTTTTTT. This gives the protein CASSARGLAGALTGELFF.

The CDR3 DNA reads as TGCAGCGGGACGTGGGTGGGCACCGGGGAGCTGTTTTTT. Translating it yields CSGTWVGTGELFF. V usage is TRBV29-1 and J usage is TRBJ2-2; no definite D call. Germline loops: CDR1 SQVTM, CDR2 ANQGSEA. V was shortened by 7 bases and J by 4 bases, with 13 bases between the two germline ends. CDR3 size: 13 residues.

This chain connects TRBV11-3 to TRBJ2-5; tentative D call: TRBD1 (6 bases). The germline V and J ends were trimmed by 7 bases and 5 bases, with 14 bases remaining between them. CDR3 size: 13 residues. Germline V lookup: CDR1 SGHNT, CDR2 YENEEA. CDR3 coding DNA: TGTGCCAGCACCCAGGGGCCAGTCGAGACCCAGTACTTC. It codes for CASTQGPVETQYF.

Remarks on this clonotype: A read error may account for a junction end that differs from germline. The V gene is TRBV7-9, the J gene TRBJ2-7, with TRBD1 identical over 9 bases. The CDR3 is made up of 16 amino acids. Germline-derived CDR1 and CDR2 are SEHNR and FQNEAQ (reference sequence). In nucleotides, the CDR3 is TGTGCCAGCAGCTCATTACAGGGGGCTTTAGCCTACGAGCCGTACTTC. It translates to CASSSLQGALAYEPYF.

The rearrangement links TRBV7-2 to TRBJ2-7, with 11 bases lining up with TRBD2. With 5 bases clipped from V and 3 bases from J, the junction kept 3 bases outside the gene matches. CDR1 and CDR2 (germline): SGHTA, FQGNSA. The CDR3 spans 14 residues. The CDR3 loop reads CASSDTSGSYEQYF. CDR3 DNA sequence: TGTGCCAGCAGCGATACTAGCGGGAGCTACGAGCAGTACTTC.

This chain uses TRBV25-1 with TRBJ2-3, with TRBD2 identical over 9 bases. The CDR3 extends over 16 amino acids. V gave up 1 base and J gave up 5 bases; unmatched junction bases: 7. Per germline, CDR1 MGHDK and CDR2 SYGVNS. The CDR3 protein is CASSEWASGAGDTQYF. The CDR3 region has the DNA TGTGCCAGCAGTGAATGGGCTAGCGGGGCAGGAGATACGCAGTATTTT.

Remarks on this clonotype: Possible read error: a much larger clone is one base away. The rearrangement uses TRBV4-1 and TRBJ2-1; D ambiguous. Trimming took 2 bases from V and 0 from J, leaving 11 bases between them. The length of the CDR3 is 16 residues. Looked up from germline, CDR1 is MGHRA and CDR2 is YSYEKL. The CDR3 region is CASSQIGLSSYNEQFF. Written as DNA, the CDR3 is TGCGCCAGCAGCCAAATCGGCCTCAGCTCCTACAATGAGCAGTTCTTC.

This clonotype has at least ten counts. CDR3 residues: CASSQDRQTFDYGYTF. The DNA for the CDR3 is TGCGCCAGCAGCCAAGACCGACAGACCTTTGACTATGGCTACACCTTC. The chain joins TRBV4-1 to TRBJ1-2, with D possibly TRBD1 on 5 matching bases. Trimming shortened V by 0 bases and J by 3 bases, and 14 bases separated the two germline ends. The germline V gene has CDR1 MGHRA and CDR2 YSYEKL. This CDR3 region has 16 residues.

This chain links TRBV7-9 with TRBJ2-5, with D perhaps matching TRBD2 (5 bases). The V gene's germline CDR1 is SEHNR and CDR2 FQNEAQ (reference sequence). Trimming shortened V by 1 base and J by 5 bases, and 14 bases separated the two germline ends. This CDR3 is built from 15 residues. CDR3 region: CASSLERRSQETQYF. As DNA, the CDR3 is TGTGCCAGCAGCTTAGAGCGGAGGTCTCAGGAGACCCAGTACTTC.

This sequence joins TRBV7-4 and TRBJ1-1; 8 bases agree with TRBD1. Germline trimming cut 6 bases from V and 0 bases from J; bases unmatched to any gene: 6. The V gene's germline CDR1 is SGHVT and CDR2 SQSDAQ. This CDR3 spans 15 amino acids. In DNA, the CDR3 is TGTGCCAGCAGAAGACAGGGGCCCTTGAACACTGAAGCTTTCTTT. Translated, it gives CASRRQGPLNTEAFF.

The J gene is TRBJ2-2, the V gene TRBV9; a weak D match, TRBD1 (6 bases). The CDR3 runs 14 residues. Between the trimmed V and J ends, which lost 0 bases and 8 bases, there was a span of 11 bases. Germline V gene lookup returns CDR1 SGDLS and CDR2 YYNGEE. The CDR3 DNA is TGTGCCAGCAGCGTAGGGGCAGGGGCGGGGGAGCTGTTTTTT. Translated: CASSVGAGAGELFF.

Regarding this clonotype: One end of the junction does not line up with germline, which may come from a read error. The J gene is TRBJ1-2, the V gene TRBV7-8, with 7 positions matching TRBD1. CDR1 is SGHVS, CDR2 FQNEAQ, per germline. CDR3 length: 14 residues. CDR3 DNA sequence: TGCGCCAGCAGCCTGAGGGACAGCTCCTATGGCTACACCTTC. It specifies CASSLRDSSYGYTF.

V is TRBV7-9 and J is TRBJ1-1; TRBD1 is a possible D gene (6 bases). V was clipped by 5 bases and J by 5 bases, with 15 bases between them. This CDR3 region has 14 residues. Germline-derived CDR1 and CDR2 are SEHNR and FQNEAQ (reference sequence). CDR3 in amino acids: CASSVGRGYTEAFF. CDR3 DNA: TGTGCCAGCAGCGTAGGTAGGGGGTATACTGAAGCTTTCTTT.

This clonotype was seen a few times. The genes are TRBV29-1 and TRBJ2-7; D possibly matches TRBD1 or TRBD2 (6 bases each). The CDR3 runs to 15 residues. CDR1 and CDR2 (germline): SQVTM, ANQGSEA. Trimming pared 4 bases from V and 6 bases from J, leaving 22 bases between. The CDR3 spells CSVAGAQGGASEQYF. For the CDR3, the DNA is TGCAGCGTTGCGGGGGCACAGGGTGGGGCTAGCGAGCAGTACTTC.

V is TRBV5-1 and J is TRBJ2-7; 11 bases agree with TRBD2. Trimming at V came to 0 bases and at J to 4 bases, leaving 3 bases not matched to a gene. CDR1 SGHRS and CDR2 YFSETQ come from the germline V gene. The CDR3 loop spans 15 amino acids. CDR3 loop: CASSLEGTSGYEQYF. The CDR3 DNA reads as TGCGCCAGCAGCTTGGAAGGGACTAGCGGATACGAGCAGTACTTC.

Notes on this clonotype: The germline gene is not matched at one end of the junction; a read error may be the cause. This chain uses TRBV7-3 with TRBJ2-1, with TRBD2 as a possible D gene (8 bases). The CDR3 has 12 residues. Germline values: CDR1 SGHTA, CDR2 FQGTGA. The CDR3 loop reads CTSSGDRNEQFF. The CDR3 DNA follows: TGTACCAGTAGCGGGGACAGAAATGAGCAGTTCTTC.

The chain recombines TRBV29-1 with TRBJ1-3; unclear D gene. V was cut by 1 base and J by 2 bases, with 3 bases left in between. The CDR3 is 12 residues long. The germline CDR1 and CDR2 sequences are SQVTM and ANQGSEA. CDR3 residues: CSVEGTGNTIYF. In DNA, the CDR3 is TGCAGCGTTGAAGGGACTGGAAACACCATATATTTT.

The rearrangement links TRBV20-1 to TRBJ1-1; D not certain. The CDR3 has 13 residues. The germline gives CDR1 DFQATT, CDR2 SNEGSKA (reference sequence). V was trimmed by 0 bases and J by 1 base, leaving 6 bases between them. DNA for the CDR3: TGCAGTGCTAGAGATCAATCGAACACTGAAGCTTTCTTT. Its protein is CSARDQSNTEAFF.

This clonotype was counted ten times or more. At one end the junction does not follow the germline gene, possibly because of a read error. As DNA, the CDR3 is TGCGCCAGCAGCTGGGAGAACACTAAAGCTTTCTTT. Translation: CASSWENTKAFF. The chain is built from TRBV4-1 and TRBJ1-1; D gene unclear. The germline V gene has CDR1 MGHRA and CDR2 YSYEKL. This CDR3 has 12 amino acids.

The CDR3 loop reads CASSLGPGQGHQETQYF. The CDR3 nucleotides read TGTGCCAGCAGCTTAGGTCCGGGACAGGGGCACCAAGAGACCCAGTACTTC. The V gene is TRBV7-3, the J gene TRBJ2-5, with 10 positions matching TRBD1. This CDR3 comprises 17 residues. Trimming removed 2 bases from V and 0 bases from J; junction bases left unmatched: 6. Germline V gene sequence: CDR1 SGHTA, CDR2 FQGTGA.

As regards this clonotype: A much larger clone lies one base from this, so it may be a read error. V and J are TRBV2 and TRBJ1-1; 9 bases fit TRBD1. Germline CDR1 and CDR2: SNHLY and FYNNEI. This CDR3 is built from 18 residues. The CDR3 DNA sequence: TGTGCCAGCAGCACTACCCCGGGACAGGGCGGGATAGGCACTGAAGCTTCCTTT. Its protein product is CASSTTPGQGGIGTEASF.

This clonotype was seen only once. This rearrangement joins TRBV9 to TRBJ1-2; D gene unclear. This CDR3 contains 12 residues. The V gene's germline CDR1 is SGDLS and CDR2 YYNGEE. With 2 bases removed from V and 5 bases from J, the gap between germline ends came to 7 bases. The DNA of the CDR3 is TGTGCCAGCAGCGTGGGAAGGTATGGCTACACCTTC. Translation gives CASSVGRYGYTF.

This clonotype was seen many times. The chain employs TRBV10-3 and TRBJ1-1; 9 bases agree with TRBD1. There are 15 residues in the CDR3. The germline CDR1 and CDR2 sequences are ENHRY and SYGVKD. The ends lost 3 bases at V and 3 bases at J; junction bases unmatched: 5. The CDR3 sequence is CAISDPDRGDTEAFF. CDR3 in DNA: TGTGCCATCAGTGACCCGGACAGGGGTGACACTGAAGCTTTCTTT.

The J gene is TRBJ1-4, the V gene TRBV7-8; 7 bases are shared with TRBD1. This CDR3 region has 13 residues. The germline gives CDR1 SGHVS, CDR2 FQNEAQ. The J segment lost 4 bases and the V segment lost 6 bases, leaving 2 bases of the junction unmatched. The CDR3 loop reads CASRGQRNEKLFF. The CDR3 DNA follows: TGTGCCAGCAGGGGACAGCGTAATGAAAAACTGTTTTTT. Full variable domain (missing parts from reference TRBV7-8 and TRBJ1-4): GAGVSQSPRYKVAKRGQDVALRCDPISGHVSLFWYQQALGQGPEFLTYFQNEAQLDKSGLPSDRFFAERPEGSVSTLKIQRTQQEDSAVYLCASRGQRNEKLFFGSGTQLSVL.